The sequence of this T cell receptor beta chain was determined in a study of Ad26.COV2.S vaccination and SARS-CoV-2 variants. Study-wide context: Ad26.COV2.S arm of COV1001 included the donor.

Study findings and constraints: Once vaccination had occurred, spike-specific CD8+ and CD4+ T cell responses reportedly showed substantial breadth.

The sample's treatment: roughly 20 received Ad26.COV2.S at low or high dose, single or two shots; roughly five received placebo; per-sample allocation not given. Samples came from day 63 after the first vaccine or placebo injection. In its sample, this clone was seen once. Its antigen remains unknown. The table came from immunoSEQ multiplex PCR; TCRdb's copy has only in-frame clones and leaves some out. This table has about 350,000 clones, 88% appearing once. CDR3 length equals 16 residues. The V gene end was trimmed by 4 bases and the J gene end by 5 bases; junction bases not matched to a gene: 8. Germline V CDR1 and CDR2: SGHRS, YFSETQ.

This sequence joins TRBV5-1 and TRBJ1-4; 10 bases are shared with TRBD1. Specimen: peripheral blood, collected in a trial of Ad26.COV2.S vaccine versus placebo. The TCR sequence derives from a person between 18 and 65 years old who received the Ad26.COV2.S COVID-19 vaccine or a placebo. The CDR3 DNA is TGCGCCAGCAGCCTAAATCCGGGACAGGGGAATGAAAAACTGTTTTTT. Translating gives CASSLNPGQGNEKLFF.